One TCR beta chain is described in this entry. Trimming removed 4 bases from V and 3 bases from J; junction bases left unmatched: 0. The CDR3 has 13 residues. From germline, CDR1 is ENHRY and CDR2 SYGVKD. The entry originates in a study of blood T cell repertoires in COVID-19. About the research overall: The United States, Italy and Spain supplied acute and convalescent COVID-19 samples.

Authors' methods: It was from reference gene primer amplification that nucleated cell counts were estimated. Sequenced by immunoSEQ multiplex PCR; TCRdb stores in-frame clones only, minus some. That table is the source of V, J and clone size, and D and trimming were worked out from the DNA. Of 300,000 or so clones listed, approximately 83% are singletons. Enrolled through a virtual design, the participants were between roughly 18 and 90 years of age and came from 24 US areas. Participants were placed into cohorts based on the clinical history they reported. The sequence came from a woman in her thirties or forties with acute COVID-19. The chain employs TRBV10-3 and TRBJ2-1, with TRBD2 identical over 7 bases. Specimen: PBMCs or T cells enriched from blood (not recorded which). The CDR3 DNA follows: TGTGCCATCAGTGGGACTAGCTACAATGAGCAGTTCTTC. Translation gives CAISGTSYNEQFF.